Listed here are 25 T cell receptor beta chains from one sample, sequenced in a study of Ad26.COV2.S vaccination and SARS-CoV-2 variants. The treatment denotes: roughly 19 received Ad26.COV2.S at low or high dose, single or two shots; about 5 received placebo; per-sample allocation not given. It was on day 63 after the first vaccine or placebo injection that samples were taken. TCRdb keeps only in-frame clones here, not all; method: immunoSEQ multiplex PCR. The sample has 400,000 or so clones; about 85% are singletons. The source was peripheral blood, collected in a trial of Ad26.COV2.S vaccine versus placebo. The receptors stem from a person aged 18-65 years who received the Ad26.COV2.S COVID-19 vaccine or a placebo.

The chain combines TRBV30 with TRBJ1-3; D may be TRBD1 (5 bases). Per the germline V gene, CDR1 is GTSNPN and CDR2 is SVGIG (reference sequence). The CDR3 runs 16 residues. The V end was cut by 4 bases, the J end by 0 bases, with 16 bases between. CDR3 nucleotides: TGTGCCTGGAAGGAGCCGGGACTTCACTCTGGAAACACCATATATTTT. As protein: CAWKEPGLHSGNTIYF. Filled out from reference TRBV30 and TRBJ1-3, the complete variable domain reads SQTIHQWPATLVQPVGSPLSLECTVEGTSNPNLYWYRQAAGRGLQLLFYSVGIGQISSEVPQNLSASRPQDRQFILSSKKLLLSDSGFYLCAWKEPGLHSGNTIYFGEGSWLTVV.

CDR3 DNA sequence: TGCGCCAGCAGCCAAGATTTAACCAGTCAAGAGACCCAGTACTTC. Protein product: CASSQDLTSQETQYF. This chain uses TRBV4-3 with TRBJ2-5; D uncertain. The CDR3 is made up of 15 amino acids. The germline CDR1 and CDR2 sequences are LGHNA and YSLEER. V was clipped by 0 bases and J by 2 bases, with 10 bases between them.

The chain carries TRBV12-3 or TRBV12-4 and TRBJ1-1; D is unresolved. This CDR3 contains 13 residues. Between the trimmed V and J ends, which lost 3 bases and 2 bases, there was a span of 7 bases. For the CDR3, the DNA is TGTGCCAGCAGTTTCAGAATTAACACTGAAGCTTTCTTT. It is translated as CASSFRINTEAFF.

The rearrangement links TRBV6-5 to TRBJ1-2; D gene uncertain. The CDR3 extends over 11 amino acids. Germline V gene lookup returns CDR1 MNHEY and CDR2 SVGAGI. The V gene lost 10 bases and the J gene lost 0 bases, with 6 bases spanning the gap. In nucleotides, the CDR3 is TGTGCCACCACAGCTAACTATGGCTACACCTTC. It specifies CATTANYGYTF.

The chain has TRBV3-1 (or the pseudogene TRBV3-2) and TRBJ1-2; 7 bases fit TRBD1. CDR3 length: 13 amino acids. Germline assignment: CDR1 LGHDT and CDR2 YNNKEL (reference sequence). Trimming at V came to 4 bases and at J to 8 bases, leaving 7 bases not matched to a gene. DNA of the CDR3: TGTGCCAGCAGCCTAAGACAGGGTTACGGCTACACCTTC. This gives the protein CASSLRQGYGYTF.

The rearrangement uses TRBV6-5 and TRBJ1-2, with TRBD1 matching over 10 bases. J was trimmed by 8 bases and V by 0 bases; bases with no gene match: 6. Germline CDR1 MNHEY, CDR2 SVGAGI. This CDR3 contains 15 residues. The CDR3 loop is CASSYSGTGVLGYTF. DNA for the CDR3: TGTGCCAGCAGTTACTCCGGGACAGGGGTTTTGGGCTACACCTTC.

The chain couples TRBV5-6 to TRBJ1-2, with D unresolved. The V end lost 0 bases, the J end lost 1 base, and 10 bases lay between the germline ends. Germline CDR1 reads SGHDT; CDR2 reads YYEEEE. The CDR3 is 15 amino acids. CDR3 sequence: CASSLEAGGNYGYTF. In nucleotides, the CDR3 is TGTGCCAGCAGCTTGGAGGCAGGCGGTAACTATGGCTACACCTTC.

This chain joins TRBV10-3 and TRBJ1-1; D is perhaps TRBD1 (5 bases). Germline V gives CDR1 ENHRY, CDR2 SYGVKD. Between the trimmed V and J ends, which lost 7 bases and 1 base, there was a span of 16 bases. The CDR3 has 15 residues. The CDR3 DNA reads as TGTGCCATCAATGAACGAGGGGCTGCGAACACTGAAGCTTTCTTT. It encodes CAINERGAANTEAFF.

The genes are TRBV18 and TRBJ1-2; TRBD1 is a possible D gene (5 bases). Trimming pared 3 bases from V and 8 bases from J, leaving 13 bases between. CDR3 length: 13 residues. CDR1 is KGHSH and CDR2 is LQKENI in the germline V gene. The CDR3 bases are TGTGCCAGCTCACCCGGAGAGGGGACCGGCTACACCTTC. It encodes CASSPGEGTGYTF. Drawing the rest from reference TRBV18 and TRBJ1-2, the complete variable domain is NAGVMQNPRHLVRRRGQEARLRCSPMKGHSHVYWYRQLPEEGLKFMVYLQKENIIDESGMPKERFSAEFPKEGPSILRIQQVVRGDSAAYFCASSPGEGTGYTFGSGTRLTVV.

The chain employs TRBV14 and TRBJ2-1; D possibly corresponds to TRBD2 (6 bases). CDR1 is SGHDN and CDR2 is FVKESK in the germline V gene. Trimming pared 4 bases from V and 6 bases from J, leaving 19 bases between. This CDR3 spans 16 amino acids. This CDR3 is CASSPLRGLWANEQFF. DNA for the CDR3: TGTGCCAGCAGCCCGTTGCGGGGCCTATGGGCCAATGAGCAGTTCTTC. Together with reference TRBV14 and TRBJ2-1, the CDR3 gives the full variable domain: EAGVTQFPSHSVIEKGQTVTLRCDPISGHDNLYWYRRVMGKEIKFLLHFVKESKQDESGMPNNRFLAERTGGTYSTLKVQPAELEDSGVYFCASSPLRGLWANEQFFGPGTRLTVL.

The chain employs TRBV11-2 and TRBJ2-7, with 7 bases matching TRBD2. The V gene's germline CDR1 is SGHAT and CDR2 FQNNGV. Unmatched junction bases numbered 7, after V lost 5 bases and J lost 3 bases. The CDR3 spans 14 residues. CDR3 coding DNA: TGTGCCAGCAGCCAGACTCCTAGCGGCTACGAGCAGTACTTC. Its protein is CASSQTPSGYEQYF.

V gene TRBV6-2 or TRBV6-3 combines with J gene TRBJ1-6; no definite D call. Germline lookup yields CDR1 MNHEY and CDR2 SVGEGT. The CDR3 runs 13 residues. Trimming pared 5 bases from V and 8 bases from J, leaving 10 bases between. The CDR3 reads CASSETGYSPLHF. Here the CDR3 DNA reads TGTGCCAGCAGTGAGACCGGTTATTCACCCCTCCACTTT.

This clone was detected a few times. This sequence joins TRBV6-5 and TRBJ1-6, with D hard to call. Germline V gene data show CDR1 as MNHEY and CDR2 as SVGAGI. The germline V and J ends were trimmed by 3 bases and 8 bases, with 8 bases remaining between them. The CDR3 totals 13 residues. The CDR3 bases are TGTGCCAGCAGTTATCTCGGGGATTCACCCCTCCACTTT. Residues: CASSYLGDSPLHF.

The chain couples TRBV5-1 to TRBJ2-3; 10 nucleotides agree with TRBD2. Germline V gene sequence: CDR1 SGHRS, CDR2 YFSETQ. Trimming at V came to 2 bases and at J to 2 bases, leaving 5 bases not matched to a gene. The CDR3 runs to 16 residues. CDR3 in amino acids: CASSFIAGGPTDTQYF. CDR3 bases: TGCGCCAGCAGCTTCATAGCGGGGGGCCCCACAGATACGCAGTATTTT.

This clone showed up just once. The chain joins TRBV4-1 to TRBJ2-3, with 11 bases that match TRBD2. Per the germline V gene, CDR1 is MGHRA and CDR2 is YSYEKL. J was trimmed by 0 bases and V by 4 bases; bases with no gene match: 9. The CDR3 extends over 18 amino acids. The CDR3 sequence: CASSPTGTSGGSTDTQYF. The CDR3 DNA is TGCGCCAGCAGCCCTACCGGCACTAGCGGGGGTAGCACAGATACGCAGTATTTT.

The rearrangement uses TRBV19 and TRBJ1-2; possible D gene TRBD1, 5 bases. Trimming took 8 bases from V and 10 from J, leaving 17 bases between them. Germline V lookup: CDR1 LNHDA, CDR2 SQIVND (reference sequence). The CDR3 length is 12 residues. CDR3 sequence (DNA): TGTGCCAGTCCCCGGGACCCCCAAGACTACACCTTC. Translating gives CASPRDPQDYTF.

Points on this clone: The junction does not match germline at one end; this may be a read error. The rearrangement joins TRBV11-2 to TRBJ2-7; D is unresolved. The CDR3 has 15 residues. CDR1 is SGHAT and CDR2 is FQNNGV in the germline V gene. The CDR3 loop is CASSLGLRVSYEQYF. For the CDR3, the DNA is TGTGCCAGCAGTTTAGGCCTACGTGTTAGCTACGAGCAGTACTTC.

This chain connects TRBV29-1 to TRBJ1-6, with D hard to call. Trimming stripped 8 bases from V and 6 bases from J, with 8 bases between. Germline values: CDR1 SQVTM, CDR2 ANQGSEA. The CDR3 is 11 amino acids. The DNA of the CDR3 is TGCAGCCCAGCGTTTAATTCACCCCTCCACTTT. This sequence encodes CSPAFNSPLHF.

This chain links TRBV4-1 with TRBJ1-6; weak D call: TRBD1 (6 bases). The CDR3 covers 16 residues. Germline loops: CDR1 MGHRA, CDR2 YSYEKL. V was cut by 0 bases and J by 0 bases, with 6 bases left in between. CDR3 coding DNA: TGCGCCAGCAGCCAAGAGGACAGCTCCTATAATTCACCCCTCCACTTT. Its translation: CASSQEDSSYNSPLHF.

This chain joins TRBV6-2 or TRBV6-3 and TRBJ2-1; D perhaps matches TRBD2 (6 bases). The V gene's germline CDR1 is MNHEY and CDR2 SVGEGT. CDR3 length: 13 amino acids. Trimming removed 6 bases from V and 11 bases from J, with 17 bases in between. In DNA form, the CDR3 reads TGTGCCAGCAGCCCACCGTCCGGGGGACAGCAGTTCTTC. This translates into CASSPPSGGQQFF.

The CDR3 sequence is CSVGQGWYNEQFF. The CDR3 region has the DNA TGCAGCGTAGGACAGGGGTGGTACAATGAGCAGTTCTTC. The chain carries TRBV29-1 and TRBJ2-1; 9 bases fit TRBD1. The CDR3 totals 13 residues. Germline CDR1 SQVTM, CDR2 ANQGSEA. V lost 6 bases and J lost 4; bases outside the gene matches: 4.

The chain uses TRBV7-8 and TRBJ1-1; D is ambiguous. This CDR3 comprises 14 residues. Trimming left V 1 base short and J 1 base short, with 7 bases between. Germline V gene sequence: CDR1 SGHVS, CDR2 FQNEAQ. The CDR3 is CASSLVAKNTEAFF. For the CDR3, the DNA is TGTGCCAGCAGCTTAGTAGCCAAGAACACTGAAGCTTTCTTT. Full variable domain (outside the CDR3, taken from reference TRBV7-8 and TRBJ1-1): GAGVSQSPRYKVAKRGQDVALRCDPISGHVSLFWYQQALGQGPEFLTYFQNEAQLDKSGLPSDRFFAERPEGSVSTLKIQRTQQEDSAVYLCASSLVAKNTEAFFGQGTRLTVV.

Here the CDR3 DNA reads TGTGCCAGGTTGAAGCGGGGGTTCACAGATACGCAGTATTTT. Its protein is CARLKRGFTDTQYF. The rearrangement uses TRBV25-1 and TRBJ2-3; 8 bases align to TRBD2. After removal of 9 bases from V and 2 bases from J, the junction contained 7 bases not matched to a gene. CDR3 size: 14 residues. Germline CDR1 and CDR2: MGHDK and SYGVNS.

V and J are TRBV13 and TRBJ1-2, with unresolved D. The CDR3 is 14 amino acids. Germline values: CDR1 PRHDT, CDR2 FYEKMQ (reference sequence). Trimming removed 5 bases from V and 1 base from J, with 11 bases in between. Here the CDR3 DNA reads TGTGCCAGCAGCCCCGGCTGGGGTAACTATGGCTACACCTTC. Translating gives CASSPGWGNYGYTF. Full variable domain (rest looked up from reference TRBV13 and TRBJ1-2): AAGVIQSPRHLIKEKRETATLKCYPIPRHDTVYWYQQGPGQDPQFLISFYEKMQSDKGSIPDRFSAQQFSDYHSELNMSSLELGDSALYFCASSPGWGNYGYTFGSGTRLTVV.

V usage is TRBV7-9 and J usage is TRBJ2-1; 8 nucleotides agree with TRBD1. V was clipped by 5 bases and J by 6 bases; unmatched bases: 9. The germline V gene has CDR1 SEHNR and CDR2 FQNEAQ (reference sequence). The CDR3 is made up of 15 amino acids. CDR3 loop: CASSRRTGQTNEQFF. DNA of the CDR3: TGTGCCAGCAGCCGTAGGACAGGGCAGACCAATGAGCAGTTCTTC. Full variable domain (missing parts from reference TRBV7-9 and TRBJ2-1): DTGVSQNPRHKITKRGQNVTFRCDPISEHNRLYWYRQTLGQGPEFLTYFQNEAQLEKSRLLSDRFSAERPKGSFSTLEIQRTEQGDSAMYLCASSRRTGQTNEQFFGPGTRLTVL.